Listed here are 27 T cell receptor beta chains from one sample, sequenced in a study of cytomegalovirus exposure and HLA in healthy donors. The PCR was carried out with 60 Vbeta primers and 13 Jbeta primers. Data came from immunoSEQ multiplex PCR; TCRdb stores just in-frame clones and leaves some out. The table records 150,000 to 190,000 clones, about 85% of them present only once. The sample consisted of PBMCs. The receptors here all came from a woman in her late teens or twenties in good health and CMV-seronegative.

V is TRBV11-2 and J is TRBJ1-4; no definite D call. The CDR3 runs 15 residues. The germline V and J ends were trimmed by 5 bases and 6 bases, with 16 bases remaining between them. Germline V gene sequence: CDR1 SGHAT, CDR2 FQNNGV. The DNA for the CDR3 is TGTGCCAGCAGCCCTAGAGGAGGTTTTGATGAAAAACTGTTTTTT. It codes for CASSPRGGFDEKLFF. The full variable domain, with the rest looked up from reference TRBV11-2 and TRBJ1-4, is EAGVAQSPRYKIIEKRQSVAFWCNPISGHATLYWYQQILGQGPKLLIQFQNNGVVDDSQLPKDRFSAERLKGVDSTLKIQPAKLEDSAVYLCASSPRGGFDEKLFFGSGTQLSVL.

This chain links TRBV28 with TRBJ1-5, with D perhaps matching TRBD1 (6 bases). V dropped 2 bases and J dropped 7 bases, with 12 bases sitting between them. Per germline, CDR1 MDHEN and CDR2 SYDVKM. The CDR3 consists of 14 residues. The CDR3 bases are TGTGCCAGCAGTTTAATTACAGGGTACCAGCCCCAGCATTTT. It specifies CASSLITGYQPQHF.

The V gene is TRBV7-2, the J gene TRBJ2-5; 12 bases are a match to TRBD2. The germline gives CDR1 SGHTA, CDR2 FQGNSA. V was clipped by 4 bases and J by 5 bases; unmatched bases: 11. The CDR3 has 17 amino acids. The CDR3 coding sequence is TGTGCCAGCAGCTCCCCGGGACTAGCGGGCGGTCGGGAGACCCAGTACTTC. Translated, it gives CASSSPGLAGGRETQYF.

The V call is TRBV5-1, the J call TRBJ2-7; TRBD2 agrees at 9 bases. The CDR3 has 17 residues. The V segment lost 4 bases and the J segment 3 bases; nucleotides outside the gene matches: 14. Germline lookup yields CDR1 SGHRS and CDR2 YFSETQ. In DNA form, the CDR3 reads TGCGCCAGCAGCCCCGACCCCGGGACTAGCAGCCGCTACGAGCAGTACTTC. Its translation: CASSPDPGTSSRYEQYF.

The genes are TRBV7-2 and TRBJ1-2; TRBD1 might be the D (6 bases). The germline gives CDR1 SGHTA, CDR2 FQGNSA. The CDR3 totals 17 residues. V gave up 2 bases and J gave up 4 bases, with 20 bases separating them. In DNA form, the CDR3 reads TGTGCCAGCAGCTTAACCGTCTTGGTCAGGGGTGTCTATGGCTACACCTTC. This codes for CASSLTVLVRGVYGYTF.

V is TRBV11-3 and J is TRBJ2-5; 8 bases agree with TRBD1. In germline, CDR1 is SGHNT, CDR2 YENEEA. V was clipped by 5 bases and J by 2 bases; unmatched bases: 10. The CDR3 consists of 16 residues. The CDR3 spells CASSARGTGGQETQYF. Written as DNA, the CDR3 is TGTGCCAGCAGCGCCCGGGGCACAGGGGGTCAAGAGACCCAGTACTTC.

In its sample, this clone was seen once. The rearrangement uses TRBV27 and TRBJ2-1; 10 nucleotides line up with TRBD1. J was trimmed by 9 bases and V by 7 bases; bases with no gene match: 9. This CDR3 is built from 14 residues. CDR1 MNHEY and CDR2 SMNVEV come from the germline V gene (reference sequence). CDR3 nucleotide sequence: TGTGCCAGCAACCGGGACAGGGGTCTGGGTGAGCAGTTCTTC. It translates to CASNRDRGLGEQFF.

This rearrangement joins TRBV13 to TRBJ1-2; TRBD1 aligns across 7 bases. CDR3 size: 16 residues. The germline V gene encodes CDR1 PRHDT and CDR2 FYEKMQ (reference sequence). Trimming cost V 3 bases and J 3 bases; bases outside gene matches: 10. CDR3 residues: CASSFRDSPADYGYTF. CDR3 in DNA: TGTGCCAGCAGCTTTCGGGACAGTCCGGCGGACTATGGCTACACCTTC.

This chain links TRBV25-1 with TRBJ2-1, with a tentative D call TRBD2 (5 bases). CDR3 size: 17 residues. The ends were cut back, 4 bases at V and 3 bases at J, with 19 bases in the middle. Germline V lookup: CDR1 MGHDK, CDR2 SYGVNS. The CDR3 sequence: CASSGPSVGLHYNEQFF. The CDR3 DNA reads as TGTGCCAGCAGTGGGCCGTCAGTCGGACTCCACTACAATGAGCAGTTCTTC.

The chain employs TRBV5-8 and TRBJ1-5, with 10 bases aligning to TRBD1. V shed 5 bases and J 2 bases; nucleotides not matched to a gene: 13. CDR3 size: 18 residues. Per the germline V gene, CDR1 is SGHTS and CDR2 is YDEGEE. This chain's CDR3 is CASSGAGQGLRGNQPQHF. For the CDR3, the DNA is TGTGCCAGCAGTGGCGCGGGACAGGGGCTCCGGGGCAATCAGCCCCAGCATTTT.

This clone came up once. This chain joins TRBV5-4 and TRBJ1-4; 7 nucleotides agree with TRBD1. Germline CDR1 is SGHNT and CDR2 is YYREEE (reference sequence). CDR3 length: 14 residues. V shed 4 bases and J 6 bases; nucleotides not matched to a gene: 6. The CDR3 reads CASSLGTEYEKLFF. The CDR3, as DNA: TGTGCCAGCAGCCTTGGGACAGAATATGAAAAACTGTTTTTT. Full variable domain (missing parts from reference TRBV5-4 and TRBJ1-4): ETGVTQSPTHLIKTRGQQVTLRCSSQSGHNTVSWYQQALGQGPQFIFQYYREEENGRGNFPPRFSGLQFPNYSSELNVNALELDDSALYLCASSLGTEYEKLFFGSGTQLSVL.

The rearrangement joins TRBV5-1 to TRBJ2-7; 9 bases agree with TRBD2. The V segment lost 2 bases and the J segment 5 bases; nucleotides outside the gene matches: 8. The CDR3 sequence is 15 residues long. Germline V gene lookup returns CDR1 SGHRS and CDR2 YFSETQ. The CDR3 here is CASSFGWTSADEQYF. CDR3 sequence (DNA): TGCGCCAGCAGCTTCGGTTGGACTAGCGCCGACGAGCAGTACTTC.

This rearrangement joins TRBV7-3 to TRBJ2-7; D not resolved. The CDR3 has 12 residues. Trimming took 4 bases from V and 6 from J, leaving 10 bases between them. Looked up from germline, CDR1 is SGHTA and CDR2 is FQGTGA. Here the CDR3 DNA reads TGTGCCAGCAGCTATTCTCTCGGCGAGCAGTACTTC. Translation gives CASSYSLGEQYF.

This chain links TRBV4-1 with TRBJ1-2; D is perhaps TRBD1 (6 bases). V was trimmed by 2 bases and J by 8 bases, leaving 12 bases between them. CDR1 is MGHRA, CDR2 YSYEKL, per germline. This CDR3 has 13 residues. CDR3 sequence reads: CASSQWDIGGYTF. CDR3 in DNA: TGCGCCAGCAGCCAATGGGACATTGGGGGCTACACCTTC.

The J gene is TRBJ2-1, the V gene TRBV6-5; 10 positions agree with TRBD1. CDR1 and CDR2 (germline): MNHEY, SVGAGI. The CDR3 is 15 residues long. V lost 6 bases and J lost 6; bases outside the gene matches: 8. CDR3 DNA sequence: TGTGCCAGCAGGGCCGGGACAGGGGCCGGCAATGAGCAGTTCTTC. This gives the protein CASRAGTGAGNEQFF.

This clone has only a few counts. CDR3 DNA sequence: TGTGCCATCAGTATTCGAGGGAGGCCTAATGAAAAACTGTTTTTT. Its protein is CAISIRGRPNEKLFF. The chain couples TRBV10-3 to TRBJ1-4; D not certain. Germline V gene sequence: CDR1 ENHRY, CDR2 SYGVKD. With 5 bases removed from V and 3 bases from J, the gap between germline ends came to 13 bases. There are 15 residues in the CDR3.

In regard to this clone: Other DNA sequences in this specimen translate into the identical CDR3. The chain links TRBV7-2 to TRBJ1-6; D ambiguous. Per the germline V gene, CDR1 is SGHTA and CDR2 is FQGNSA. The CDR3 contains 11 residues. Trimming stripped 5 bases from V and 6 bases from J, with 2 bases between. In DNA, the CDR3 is TGTGCCAGCAGCCTTAATTCACCCCTCCACTTT. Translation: CASSLNSPLHF.

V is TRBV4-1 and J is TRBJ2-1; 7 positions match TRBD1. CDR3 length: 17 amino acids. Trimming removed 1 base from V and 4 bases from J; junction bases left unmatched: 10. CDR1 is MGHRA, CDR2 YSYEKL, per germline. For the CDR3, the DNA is TGCGCCAGCAGCCAAGCCCTGACACAGGGGTTGTACAATGAGCAGTTCTTC. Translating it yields CASSQALTQGLYNEQFF.

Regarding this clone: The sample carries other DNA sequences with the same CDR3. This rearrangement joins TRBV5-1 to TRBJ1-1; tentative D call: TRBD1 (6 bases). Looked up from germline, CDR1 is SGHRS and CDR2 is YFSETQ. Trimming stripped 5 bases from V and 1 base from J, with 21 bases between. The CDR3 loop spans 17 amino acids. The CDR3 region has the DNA TGCGCCAGCAGGGCGACAGGACGGGAAGGTAAGAACACTGAAGCTTTCTTT. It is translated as CASRATGREGKNTEAFF.

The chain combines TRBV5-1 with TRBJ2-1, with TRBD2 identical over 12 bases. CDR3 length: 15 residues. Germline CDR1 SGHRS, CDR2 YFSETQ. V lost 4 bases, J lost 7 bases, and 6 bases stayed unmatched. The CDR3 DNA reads TGCGCCAGCAGCCTAGGGACTAGCGGGTGGAATGAGCAGTTCTTC. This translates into CASSLGTSGWNEQFF.

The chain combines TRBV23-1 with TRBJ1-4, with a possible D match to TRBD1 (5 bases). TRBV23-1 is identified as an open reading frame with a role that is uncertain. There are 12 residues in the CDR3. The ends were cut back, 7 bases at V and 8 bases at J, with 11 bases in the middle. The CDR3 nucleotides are TGCGCCAGCATTCGGGAGGGGGAAAAACTGTTTTTT. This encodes CASIREGEKLFF.

The CDR3 region is CASSQDQAGDSGNTIYF. The CDR3 nucleotides read TGTGCCAGCAGCCAAGATCAGGCAGGCGACTCTGGAAACACCATATATTTT. The chain employs TRBV4-2 and TRBJ1-3; unclear D gene. This CDR3 is 17 amino acids long. Germline V gene data show CDR1 as LGHNA and CDR2 as YNFKEQ. V dropped 0 bases and J dropped 0 bases, with 12 bases sitting between them.

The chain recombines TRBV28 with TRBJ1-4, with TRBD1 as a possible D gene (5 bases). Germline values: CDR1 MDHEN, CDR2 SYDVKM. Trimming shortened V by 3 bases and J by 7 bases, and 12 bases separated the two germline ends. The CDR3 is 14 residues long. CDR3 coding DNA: TGTGCCAGCAGTTTTGGGGGGGGAGGTGAAAAACTGTTTTTT. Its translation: CASSFGGGGEKLFF.

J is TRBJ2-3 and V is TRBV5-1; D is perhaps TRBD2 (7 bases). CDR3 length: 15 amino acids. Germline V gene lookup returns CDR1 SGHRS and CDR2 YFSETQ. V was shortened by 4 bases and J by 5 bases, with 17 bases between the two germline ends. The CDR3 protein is CASSLPRGAIDTQYF. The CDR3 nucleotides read TGCGCCAGCAGCCTCCCTCGGGGGGCAATAGATACGCAGTATTTT.

CDR3 amino acids: CASSSTPGLADYEQYF. CDR3 bases: TGCGCCAGCAGCAGCACCCCGGGACTAGCGGACTACGAGCAGTACTTC. The V gene is TRBV4-3, the J gene TRBJ2-5, with 11 bases identical to TRBD2. The last part of the DNA fits TRBJ2-7 better; the J call may be wrong. CDR3 length: 16 amino acids. CDR1 and CDR2 from the germline V gene are LGHNA and YSLEER.

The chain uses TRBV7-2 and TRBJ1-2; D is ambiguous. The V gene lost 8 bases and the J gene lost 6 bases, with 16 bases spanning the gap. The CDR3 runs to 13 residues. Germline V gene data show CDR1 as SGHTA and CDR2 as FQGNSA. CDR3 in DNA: TGTGCCAGCGCCTCCGGGTGGAGAAATGGCTACACCTTC. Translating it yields CASASGWRNGYTF.

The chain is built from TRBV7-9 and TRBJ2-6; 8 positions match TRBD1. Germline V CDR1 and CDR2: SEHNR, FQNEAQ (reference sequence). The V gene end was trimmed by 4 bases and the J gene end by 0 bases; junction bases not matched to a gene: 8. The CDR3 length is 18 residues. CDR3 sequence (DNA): TGTGCCAGCAGCTACCCCCCACAGGGGGTCTCTGGGGCCAACGTCCTGACTTTC. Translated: CASSYPPQGVSGANVLTF.